This T cell receptor beta chain emerged from a study of neoadjuvant anti-PD-1 for oral cavity cancer (dated by TCRdb to about 2021). Regarding the complete study: Patients mostly received three to four biweekly doses of nivolumab at 3 mg/kg before curative-intent surgical resection. A roughly 33% response rate was observed in the parent correlative cohort, in which around eleven patients were included. Under RECIST 1.1, patients with complete response, partial response or stable disease were classed as responders, and patients with progression were classed as non-responders. Patients who did not progress were given a fourth nivolumab dose at about day 43 and had definitive surgical resection on days 50-56.

The CDR3 starts with the cysteine, ends with the phenylalanine, and has 15 residues. The read is trimmed to its CDR3 DNA, 45 bases read in frame from base 1. Reading the germline V gene gives CDR1 ENHRY and CDR2 SYGVKD. Trimmed from V: 6 bases; trimmed from J: 3 bases; junction bases lacking a gene match: 1. Reading the label with the study, this specimen's time point is: after neoadjuvant nivolumab, at surgical resection. Patients were newly diagnosed with stage II-IVA oral cavity squamous cell carcinoma and had received no prior systemic or radiation treatment. The cohort was made up of patients with locally advanced, HPV-negative oral cavity squamous cell carcinoma. Samples came from a longitudinal correlative study of a single-arm phase II trial of neoadjuvant nivolumab in oral cavity squamous cell carcinoma. Genomic DNA-based TCRbeta sequencing was performed on subject-matched pre- and post-treatment PBMCs and tumors from three responders and three non-responders. Genomic DNA was isolated from tumor tissue using the Maxwell RSC DNA from Tissue kit.

Note on this clone: This clone's antigen is unknown. The sample holds no much larger clone one base away, and base qualities are not on file.

What the study reported, not specific to this receptor: Larger post-treatment sizes of preexisting intratumoral clones correlated with greater tumor shrinkage, suggesting expansion of preexisting clones contributed to response. Only a few patients per response group were included in the TCR analyses, and larger cohorts for validation were called for by the authors. Higher pretreatment blood Treg/Th17 ratios correlated with higher pretreatment blood TCRbeta clonality and lower post-treatment tumor TCRbeta clonality.

Survey sequencing of tumors used two replicates per sample, and the tumor libraries mostly started from around 4.8 ug of input genomic DNA. The immunoSEQ hsTCRbeta kit was used to prepare TCRbeta libraries, following the manufacturer's instructions. The completed libraries were mixed into a single pool at 3 nM, then sequenced with an Illumina NovaSeq 6000 S4 flow cell. Processing in the source paper ran as follows. The immunoSEQ Analyzer was used for raw data preprocessing and quality control. The analysis was limited to productive rearrangements, and each clonotype was defined by a unique CDR3 amino acid sequence. Repertoire clonality was estimated as the Gini-Simpson index, which was computed with the R package tcR. Gini indices were compared with Student's t test, and associations with tumor size change were assessed by Pearson correlation. TCRdb obtained this table from immuneACCESS and retained in-frame rearrangements with V and J assigned. These tables miss some clones; where compared with another copy, unresolved V genes account for less than half of the shortfall, and the remainder is unexplained. V and J calls and clone size come straight from that table; D and trimming were deduced from the DNA. The sample contains fewer than 11,000 clones, 55% to 65% of them found a single time. The ten largest make up approximately 8% of the sample.

The specimen was tumor tissue, collected after nivolumab (anti-PD-1) treatment. The source of this sequence is a person aged 35-79 years with oral cavity squamous cell carcinoma. The sequence is built from TRBV10-3 and TRBJ2-2; a stretch of 13 junction bases matches TRBD2. The encoded CDR3 is CAISGLAGDTGELFF. The nucleotide sequence reads TGTGCCATCAGCGGACTAGCGGGGGACACCGGGGAGCTGTTTTTT.